This section outlines one TCR beta chain sequence together with its context. What it binds is not known. These data originate in a study of cytomegalovirus exposure and HLA in healthy donors. CDR1 and CDR2 from the germline V gene are SGHRS and YFSETQ. The CDR3 loop spans 13 amino acids. V was shortened by 0 bases and J by 4 bases, with 8 bases between the two germline ends. Using immunoSEQ multiplex PCR, the repertoire was profiled, and TCRdb retains in-frame clones only, with some absent. Found here are approximately 270,000 clones, 80% to 90% of them singletons; the top ten hold about 1%. Regarding the study as a whole: In vitro checks showed that a few CMV-associated chains really do target CMV antigens. Cytomegalovirus-associated status was assigned to some 160 TCR beta chains. Subsequent analysis showed first-cohort TCR clusters tending to co-occur in around 130 validation repertoires. The study found most TCR sequences rare, yet found some public TCRs in many donors.

The receptor was derived from a woman between 18 and 29 years old in good health and CMV-seronegative. The rearrangement uses TRBV5-1 and TRBJ2-7; possible D gene TRBD1, 5 bases. Source material: PBMCs. CDR3 sequence: CASSLERQYEQYF. The CDR3 nucleotides are TGCGCCAGCAGCTTGGAGAGACAGTACGAGCAGTACTTC.